This entry lists 20 T cell receptor beta chains sequenced from one sample in a study of blood T cell repertoires in COVID-19. Sequencing used immunoSEQ multiplex PCR; TCRdb keeps in-frame clones, though not all of them. This sample has fewer than 300,000 clones, with approximately 85% found just once. Sequencing used peripheral blood. These receptors were collected from a human donor with COVID-19, enrolled during active disease. The donor label of this sample is uncertain.

V usage is TRBV5-1 and J usage is TRBJ1-1; D possibly corresponds to TRBD1 (5 bases). Germline V gives CDR1 SGHRS, CDR2 YFSETQ. V was cut by 0 bases and J by 0 bases, with 6 bases left in between. The CDR3 totals 14 residues. The CDR3 sequence is CASSLDRMNTEAFF. CDR3 DNA sequence: TGCGCCAGCAGCTTGGACAGGATGAACACTGAAGCTTTCTTT.

The chain combines TRBV5-4 with TRBJ1-2; no clear D. The CDR3 sequence is 16 residues long. Deletions cut 0 bases from V and 7 bases from J, with 19 bases between. CDR1 is SGHNT, CDR2 YYREEE, per germline (reference sequence). The CDR3 region has the DNA TGTGCCAGCAGCTTGGAGGTAGGGCTCGGAGGGAGTGGCTACACCTTC. Encoded protein: CASSLEVGLGGSGYTF.

This clone appeared a single time. The rearrangement joins TRBV7-2 to TRBJ2-7; TRBD2 matches 11 bases. The germline V gene has CDR1 SGHTA and CDR2 FQGNSA. There are 16 residues in the CDR3. Losses at the gene ends were 3 bases for V and 12 bases for J; bases not matched to a gene: 16. CDR3 in DNA: TGTGCCAGCAGCTTGACCGGACTAGCGGGCTCCGAAAGGGGGTACTTC. Translated, it gives CASSLTGLAGSERGYF.

This sequence joins TRBV7-8 and TRBJ2-5; TRBD2 agrees at 15 bases. Looked up from germline, CDR1 is SGHVS and CDR2 is FQNEAQ. With 5 bases clipped from V and 7 bases from J, the junction kept 8 bases outside the gene matches. The CDR3 has 16 amino acids. CDR3 region: CASSPGLAGGRGTQYF. The CDR3, as DNA: TGTGCCAGCAGCCCAGGACTAGCGGGAGGGCGTGGGACCCAGTACTTC.

The genes are TRBV28 and TRBJ2-1, with 8 positions matching TRBD2. Germline CDR1 reads MDHEN; CDR2 reads SYDVKM. The CDR3 runs to 15 residues. The junction had 5 bases not matched to a gene; V was cut back by 3 bases and J by 4 bases. CDR3 sequence reads: CASSFGASGYNEQFF. CDR3 nucleotide sequence: TGTGCCAGCAGTTTCGGGGCTAGCGGGTACAATGAGCAGTTCTTC.

This clone was counted at least ten times. The chain is built from TRBV10-3 and TRBJ1-4; TRBD1 matches 9 bases. There are 13 residues in the CDR3. The ends lost 10 bases at V and 4 bases at J; junction bases unmatched: 4. Germline loops: CDR1 ENHRY, CDR2 SYGVKD. CDR3 in amino acids: CATGQGSNEKLFF. The CDR3 DNA reads TGTGCCACCGGACAGGGGAGTAATGAAAAACTGTTTTTT.

This chain links TRBV7-9 with TRBJ2-3; 9 bases are shared with TRBD2. The junction had 11 bases not matched to a gene; V was cut back by 6 bases and J by 7 bases. The germline V gene encodes CDR1 SEHNR and CDR2 FQNEAQ (reference sequence). This CDR3 spans 15 amino acids. CDR3 in DNA: TGTGCCAGCAGTATGGCTAGCGGGATCCCTAATACGCAGTATTTT. This sequence encodes CASSMASGIPNTQYF.

This rearrangement joins TRBV27 to TRBJ1-1, with D maybe TRBD1 (6 bases). In germline, CDR1 is MNHEY, CDR2 SMNVEV (reference sequence). This CDR3 has 14 amino acids. V lost 5 bases to trimming and J lost 1 base, with 11 bases between them. The CDR3 spells CASSIQGTNTEAFF. CDR3 DNA: TGTGCCAGCAGTATACAGGGAACGAACACTGAAGCTTTCTTT.

This clone came up a few times. This chain connects TRBV5-6 to TRBJ2-7; maybe TRBD2 (5 bases). The CDR3 is 14 residues long. V was pared by 0 bases and J by 2 bases, with 9 bases between. Germline V gives CDR1 SGHDT, CDR2 YYEEEE. The CDR3 protein is CASSLGGDTYEQYF. The DNA for the CDR3 is TGTGCCAGCAGCTTGGGGGGAGATACCTACGAGCAGTACTTC.

The genes are TRBV11-2 and TRBJ1-3, with D perhaps TRBD1 (5 bases). The CDR3 is 16 amino acids. Trimming shortened V by 3 bases and J by 0 bases, and 12 bases separated the two germline ends. CDR1 is SGHAT and CDR2 is FQNNGV in the germline V gene. The CDR3, as DNA: TGTGCCAGCAGCTTGCCCAGGGTGCCCTCTGGAAACACCATATATTTT. Its translation is CASSLPRVPSGNTIYF.

This clone was counted a few times. The chain is built from TRBV5-1 and TRBJ1-2; 7 positions agree with TRBD1. The germline V gene encodes CDR1 SGHRS and CDR2 YFSETQ. The CDR3 runs 14 residues. J lost 0 bases, V lost 7 bases, and 6 bases had no gene match. The chain's CDR3 is CASWPGGANYGYTF. The CDR3 DNA reads TGCGCCAGCTGGCCAGGGGGAGCTAACTATGGCTACACCTTC. Drawing the rest from reference TRBV5-1 and TRBJ1-2, the complete variable domain is KAGVTQTPRYLIKTRGQQVTLSCSPISGHRSVSWYQQTPGQGLQFLFEYFSETQRNKGNFPGRFSGRQFSNSRSEMNVSTLELGDSALYLCASWPGGANYGYTFGSGTRLTVV.

Only one count was recorded for this clone. The genes are TRBV19 and TRBJ2-7; no firm D call. The CDR3 extends over 14 amino acids. Germline CDR1 is LNHDA and CDR2 is SQIVND (reference sequence). Trimming removed 6 bases at V and 1 base at J, with 13 bases between. This CDR3 is CASRSRAGSYEQYF. In nucleotides, the CDR3 is TGTGCCAGTAGGTCCCGAGCAGGTTCCTACGAGCAGTACTTC.

The chain has TRBV12-5 and TRBJ1-3; D unclear. From germline, CDR1 is LGHNT and CDR2 FRNRAP. V was pared by 6 bases and J by 2 bases, with 11 bases between. CDR3 size: 14 residues. CDR3 sequence reads: CASGPTTAGNTIYF. CDR3 bases: TGTGCTAGTGGCCCGACAACTGCTGGAAACACCATATATTTT.

Of note for this clone: Within the sample, other DNA sequences also encode this same CDR3. The chain links TRBV5-6 to TRBJ2-1; 8 bases fit TRBD1. The CDR3 spans 16 residues. The V and J ends lost 3 bases and 4 bases, in that order; junction bases with no gene match: 9. Germline values: CDR1 SGHDT, CDR2 YYEEEE. CDR3 coding DNA: TGTGCCAGCAGCTCGAAAGGGGACAGGACTTACAATGAGCAGTTCTTC. Encoded protein: CASSSKGDRTYNEQFF.

This clone was found once. The same CDR3 also results from other DNA sequences found in this sample. The chain recombines TRBV30 with TRBJ2-7; no clear D. Germline CDR1 GTSNPN, CDR2 SVGIG (reference sequence). This CDR3 is 11 amino acids long. V was cut by 5 bases and J by 3 bases, with 8 bases left in between. The CDR3 DNA follows: TGTGCCTGGGGGTCTGTCTACGAGCAGTACTTC. It yields the protein CAWGSVYEQYF.

V and J are TRBV3-1 (or the pseudogene TRBV3-2) and TRBJ1-3, with D maybe TRBD1 (5 bases). Trimming removed 0 bases at V and 4 bases at J, with 7 bases between. The CDR3 has 14 residues. Germline V gene data show CDR1 as LGHDT and CDR2 as YNNKEL (reference sequence). CDR3 nucleotide sequence: TGTGCCAGCAGCCAAGACAGGGCCGGAAACACCATATATTTT. This encodes CASSQDRAGNTIYF.

V gene TRBV11-3 combines with J gene TRBJ2-5, with a tentative D call TRBD1 (6 bases). This CDR3 contains 12 residues. CDR1 is SGHNT and CDR2 is YENEEA in the germline V gene. V was pared by 5 bases and J by 5 bases, with 9 bases between. The CDR3 here is CASSKRGETQYF. The CDR3 nucleotides read TGTGCCAGCAGCAAGAGGGGGGAGACCCAGTACTTC.

This chain links TRBV11-2 with TRBJ2-3, with TRBD1 matching 12 bases. Per germline, CDR1 SGHAT and CDR2 FQNNGV. J was trimmed by 5 bases and V by 1 base; bases with no gene match: 7. This CDR3 has 17 amino acids. The CDR3 protein is CASSLAPGQGAIDTQYF. CDR3 DNA sequence: TGTGCCAGCAGCTTAGCCCCGGGACAGGGGGCTATAGATACGCAGTATTTT.

The chain uses TRBV10-1 and TRBJ1-1, with 11 bases matching TRBD1. V dropped 5 bases and J dropped 4; count of bases not matched to a gene: 3. This CDR3 is 14 amino acids long. Germline lookup yields CDR1 WNHNN and CDR2 SYGVQD (reference sequence). CDR3 region: CASSTGTGGTEAFF. CDR3 nucleotides: TGCGCCAGCAGTACCGGGACAGGGGGCACTGAAGCTTTCTTT.

The chain joins TRBV11-3 to TRBJ1-1; D might be TRBD1 (6 bases). In germline, CDR1 is SGHNT, CDR2 YENEEA. This CDR3 has 14 residues. V was pared by 0 bases and J by 5 bases, with 10 bases between. The CDR3 DNA reads TGTGCCAGCAGCTTAGAGGCAGGGGTGACTGAAGCTTTCTTT. Residues: CASSLEAGVTEAFF.